These 10 T cell receptor beta chains originate from one sample sequenced in a study of T-cell reconstitution after alpha-beta-depleted transplantation in children. Researchers prepared the TCRbeta library using unique molecular identifiers, the study reports. In TCRdb, the PCR reads were re-called with MiXCR into one record per CDR3 protein. The sample has 600,000 to 800,000 distinct CDR3 sequences, about 12% seen once. The sample consisted of PBMCs, taken before TCRalphabeta/CD19-depleted stem cell transplant. The receptors derive from a girl between 2 and 10 years old with congenital amegakaryocytic thrombocytopenia, due to receive a stem cell transplant.

In its sample, this clonotype was seen a few times. The chain uses TRBV6-5 and TRBJ2-7; D possibly corresponds to TRBD2 (5 bases). The germline V gene encodes CDR1 MNHEY and CDR2 SVGAGI. Trimming left V 0 bases short and J 3 bases short, with 12 bases between. The CDR3 is 15 residues long. CDR3 region: CASSYSSGGSYEQYF. The CDR3 DNA reads as TGTGCCAGCAGTTACTCTTCAGGAGGAAGCTACGAGCAGTACTTC.

This clonotype was seen a few times. V is TRBV10-3 and J is TRBJ2-5; D gene uncertain. The CDR3 extends over 14 amino acids. V was shortened by 3 bases and J by 5 bases, with 13 bases between the two germline ends. In germline, CDR1 is ENHRY, CDR2 SYGVKD. The CDR3: CAISDPKNVETQYF. In nucleotides, the CDR3 is TGTGCCATCAGTGACCCCAAGAACGTGGAGACCCAGTACTTC.

This clonotype was observed many times. This chain joins TRBV20-1 and TRBJ2-3; perhaps TRBD2 as D (5 bases). The CDR3 is 13 residues long. Germline lookup yields CDR1 DFQATT and CDR2 SNEGSKA (reference sequence). CDR3 in DNA: TGCACTCTCCATCGGGGTTCCACAGATACGCAGTATTTT. Protein: CTLHRGSTDTQYF.

Points on this clonotype: One end of the junction varies from germline; a read error may be responsible. The chain combines TRBV7-8 with TRBJ1-6; TRBD1 is a possible D gene (5 bases). This CDR3 is 18 amino acids long. Germline V gene lookup returns CDR1 SGHVS and CDR2 FQNEAQ. The CDR3 DNA follows: TGTGGCAGCAGCTTAGAGGGACCCCCGAGCTCCTATAATTCACCCCTCCACTTT. Amino acids: CGSSLEGPPSSYNSPLHF.

This clonotype was seen at least ten times. The chain is built from TRBV7-3 and TRBJ2-2, with D unclear. This CDR3 is built from 13 residues. Per germline, CDR1 SGHTA and CDR2 FQGTGA. The ends were cut back, 2 bases at V and 7 bases at J, with 8 bases in the middle. The CDR3: CASSLFTDGELFF. As DNA, the CDR3 is TGTGCCAGCAGCTTATTCACCGACGGGGAGCTGTTTTTT.

This clonotype has a count of ten or more. This rearrangement joins TRBV10-3 to TRBJ2-7; 7 bases map to TRBD2. V lost 0 bases and J lost 0; bases outside the gene matches: 5. This CDR3 region has 16 residues. CDR1 ENHRY and CDR2 SYGVKD come from the germline V gene. The CDR3 bases are TGTGCCATCAGTGAGTCGCGGGCTAGCGGCTCCTACGAGCAGTACTTC. This codes for CAISESRASGSYEQYF.

Of note for this clonotype: A much larger clone sits a single nucleotide away, making a read error possible. The rearrangement uses TRBV5-1 and TRBJ2-1; 9 bases align to TRBD2. The CDR3 runs to 15 residues. V shed 1 base, J shed 9 bases, and the junction held 8 bases outside the gene matches. Per the germline V gene, CDR1 is SGHRS and CDR2 is YFSETQ. The CDR3: CASSLISGSITEQFF. The CDR3 DNA sequence: TGCGCCAGCAGCTTGATTAGCGGGAGTATCACTGAGCAGTTCTTC.

This clonotype was seen at least ten times. The gene calls are TRBV20-1 and TRBJ1-4, with 7 bases fitting TRBD1. Per the germline V gene, CDR1 is DFQATT and CDR2 is SNEGSKA (reference sequence). V was clipped by 5 bases and J by 5 bases; unmatched bases: 5. The CDR3 runs 13 residues. The CDR3 reads CSALTGINEKLFF. CDR3 nucleotides: TGCAGTGCTCTGACAGGGATCAATGAAAAACTGTTTTTT.

This clonotype has just a few counts. The chain recombines TRBV18 with TRBJ2-1; D remains unclear. Between the trimmed V and J ends, which lost 2 bases and 5 bases, there was a span of 13 bases. Germline loops: CDR1 KGHSH, CDR2 LQKENI. CDR3 length: 15 amino acids. The CDR3 sequence: CASSPGGPRNNEQFF. Written as DNA, the CDR3 is TGTGCCAGCTCACCAGGTGGGCCCCGAAACAATGAGCAGTTCTTC.

This chain connects TRBV20-1 to TRBJ2-5; D unresolved. V dropped 3 bases and J dropped 0 bases, with 14 bases sitting between them. Germline CDR1 is DFQATT and CDR2 is SNEGSKA (reference sequence). The CDR3 sequence is 15 residues long. CDR3 in amino acids: CSARGLRQNQETQYF. The CDR3 DNA reads TGCAGTGCTAGGGGTTTGCGGCAGAACCAAGAGACCCAGTACTTC.